This TCR beta chain was captured in a study of Ad26.COV2.S vaccination and SARS-CoV-2 variants (dated by TCRdb to the early 2020s). With respect to the entire study: Vaccine-arm donors were drawn from COV1001, a multicentre, randomized, double-blind, placebo-controlled phase I-IIa trial of Ad26.COV2.S in healthy adults. Investigators remained blinded to trial group allocation during experiments and outcome assessment. The TCR-sequenced set comprised about 32 samples: around 20 Ad26.COV2.S vaccine recipients, 5 placebo recipients and 8 SARS-CoV-2 convalescent individuals. Ad26.COV2.S was administered intramuscularly at a dose of 5x10^10 or 1x10^11 viral particles, either as one shot or as two shots given 56 days apart. Sequencing of the TCRbeta repertoire served to evaluate the specificity and breadth of SARS-CoV-2-reactive T cell receptors following Ad26.COV2.S vaccination. Participants in the trial were split at random into five groups of five each, receiving low-dose or high-dose Ad26.COV2.S once or twice, or else placebo on both occasions.

TCRbeta CDR3 regions were sequenced with the immunoSEQ Assay. After extraction, genomic DNA underwent amplification by bias-controlled multiplex PCR, followed by high-throughput sequencing. Per the source publication's procedure: To quantify the absolute abundance of every unique TCRbeta CDR3 region, sequences were collapsed and filtered. Usable DNA was measured by amplifying reference genes present in all nucleated cells, and TCRbeta template counts were normalized to that usable DNA to estimate T cell fraction. Repertoire TCRs were annotated as SARS-CoV-2-specific by exact matching of V gene, CDR3 amino acid sequence and J gene to a known reactive TCR set. The reference SARS-CoV-2 TCR set came from MIRA and was filtered for enrichment in COVID-19-positive ImmuneCODE repertoires, removing public or cross-reactive TCRs. Using the MIRA antigens, annotated TCRs were further analysed by specific ORF or by position within an ORF. Depth was the summed frequency of annotated unique rearrangements, while breadth was defined as annotated unique rearrangements over total unique productive rearrangements. Two-sided Wilcoxon rank-sum tests were used to compare TCR breadth between groups. This immuneACCESS table, as held by TCRdb, lists in-frame sequences with V and J called but not all clones. Of the missing ones, under half trace to an unresolved V gene in checked studies; the others have no known cause. D and trimming were read from the DNA, whereas the V and J calls and clone size are those reported in that table. This sample has 400,000 to 500,000 clones in its table, and around 87% of those were observed once. The top ten clones comprise 3.6% of the sample.

Taken from cysteine to phenylalanine, the CDR3 has 14 residues. Only the CDR3 DNA stays, 42 bases, in frame from base 1. Reading the germline V gene gives CDR1 ENHRY and CDR2 SYGVKD. V gives up 11 bases and J gives up 3 bases, and the segment between their germline ends measures 19 bases. A word on this clone: The antigen it binds to is not known. Per-nucleotide qualities are absent, and no much larger clonotype sits a single base away.

The treatment or condition label on this specimen signifies: roughly 18 received Ad26.COV2.S at low or high dose, single or two shots; 5 received placebo; per-sample allocation not given. Repertoires of vaccine and placebo recipients were sequenced from samples taken on day 63 after the first injection. Cohort 1b enrolled roughly 25 adults aged 18-55 years at a single site in Boston, USA, between 29 July and 7 August 2020. Ad26.COV2.S was a replication-incompetent adenovirus type 26 vector expressing a prefusion-stabilized SARS-CoV-2 spike protein from the original Wuhan strain. General conclusions and limits of the study: The study lacked the statistical power to compare responses across vaccine doses or regimens. Non-spike TCR breadth was comparable between vaccine and placebo recipients, consistent with the vaccine containing only spike. The authors noted that the TCR breadth and depth analyses may have underestimated total T cell responses. After vaccination, spike-specific CD8+ and CD4+ T cell responses were reported to show substantial breadth. Ad26.COV2.S recipients had higher spike-specific TCR breadth than placebo recipients (P = 0.0014).

This chain is built from TRBV10-3 and TRBJ2-5; the D region possibly corresponds to TRBD2 (6 bases align). The clonotype originates from a person aged 18-65 years who received the Ad26.COV2.S COVID-19 vaccine or a placebo. Sample: peripheral blood, taken in a trial of Ad26.COV2.S vaccine versus placebo. DNA sequence: TGTGCCTCCCCTGGAAGGCGGGGTGAAGAGACCCAGTACTTC. It translates to CASPGRRGEETQYF.